The 2 T cell receptor beta chains listed next were all sequenced from one sample in a study of cytomegalovirus exposure and HLA in healthy donors. This table comes from immunoSEQ multiplex PCR, and its TCRdb copy is limited to in-frame clones, with some not included. The sample shows around 200,000 clones, around 88% of them seen only once. Sequencing was done on a sample of PBMCs. Receptors originate from a woman younger than 30 in good health and CMV-seronegative.

The rearrangement uses TRBV6-5 and TRBJ1-3; D not certain. V dropped 0 bases and J dropped 4 bases, with 13 bases sitting between them. The CDR3 sequence is 16 residues long. Germline V gene data show CDR1 as MNHEY and CDR2 as SVGAGI. The chain's CDR3 is CASSYSSRGTGNTIYF. Written as DNA, the CDR3 is TGTGCCAGCAGTTACTCGAGTAGAGGTACAGGAAACACCATATATTTT.

This rearrangement joins TRBV2 to TRBJ1-5; D gene unclear. The germline gives CDR1 SNHLY, CDR2 FYNNEI. V was cut by 6 bases and J by 2 bases, with 11 bases left in between. The CDR3 length is 14 residues. The CDR3 DNA reads TGTGCCAGCAGGGCGTGGGCTGGCAATCAGCCCCAGCATTTT. Residues: CASRAWAGNQPQHF.